Sequencing of this T cell receptor (beta chain) was carried out in a study of regulatory T cells in long-lasting Graves disease. Time point defined: newly diagnosed GD, antithyroid drugs for less than 3 months. TCR sequences were obtained from RNA taken from PBMCs. Arm-PCR of CDR3 regions and iRepertoire HTBI primers were used to build TCR beta libraries. TCRdb re-analysed the multiplex PCR reads in MiXCR, keeping a single row per CDR3 protein. This table has fewer than 650,000 distinct CDR3 sequences, roughly 15% appearing once. Study outcomes and limitations: There were preferences for TRBV28, TRBJ1-2 and TRBJ2-5 in persistent disease.

V was trimmed by 5 bases and J by 8 bases, leaving 13 bases between them. CDR3 length: 14 amino acids. Comments on this clonotype: Its matching antigen is unknown.

The sample was also linked to a second study, of T cells in Graves' hyperthyroidism and ophthalmopathy. This second report adds: Used for diagnoses were clinical symptoms, serum thyroxine and TRAb, thyroid ultrasound and orbital computed tomography. Blood held most thyroid clonotypes expanded above 0.001 frequency.

The source material was peripheral blood mononuclear cells (PBMCs), sampled at new diagnosis, from a patient treated with antithyroid drugs. This sequence joins TRBV12-3 or TRBV12-4 and TRBJ2-6; tentative D call: TRBD1 (6 bases). The clonotype was recovered from a woman between 25 and 40 years old with Graves disease. The DNA for the CDR3 is TGTGCCAGCAGTCTCCTAACAGGGTCCAACGTCCTGACTTTC. The encoded protein is CASSLLTGSNVLTF.